The clone carrying this TCR beta chain has only a few counts. Its antigen is still unknown. Sequencing targeted expressed TCRB transcripts, as all isolated RNA had been reverse transcribed. Reads from naive, central memory and regulatory T cell samples averaged around 3.5 million. The method was immunoSEQ multiplex PCR; TCRdb's version includes in-frame clones alone and lacks a portion of them. The sample has around 180,000 clones, about 7.9% seen once. These data come from a study of beta chain features in type 1 diabetes. General observations from the study: Reads derived from cDNA could over-represent cells showing high TCR expression. TCRB CDR3s from Type 1 diabetes patients were moderately but significantly shorter in all four CD4+ subsets.

This TCR derives from a man aged 18 to 35 with type 1 diabetes. Sequenced input: central memory CD4+ T cells from blood.

CDR3 DNA sequence: TGTGCCAGCAGCCACGGAGGGTCCTACAATGAGCAGTTCTTC. Encoded protein: CASSHGGSYNEQFF. This rearrangement joins TRBV11-2 to TRBJ2-1, with D maybe TRBD2 (6 bases). Trimming took 5 bases from V and 1 from J, leaving 9 bases between them. This CDR3 comprises 14 residues. Germline lookup yields CDR1 SGHAT and CDR2 FQNNGV. Using reference TRBV11-2 and TRBJ2-1 for the parts outside the CDR3, the full variable domain is EAGVAQSPRYKIIEKRQSVAFWCNPISGHATLYWYQQILGQGPKLLIQFQNNGVVDDSQLPKDRFSAERLKGVDSTLKIQPAKLEDSAVYLCASSHGGSYNEQFFGPGTRLTVL.